This T cell receptor (beta chain) was identified in a study of cytomegalovirus exposure and HLA in healthy donors. Details on this clone: Its matching antigen is unknown. The CDR3 does not end in the conserved phenylalanine or tryptophan, so this is likely a read error. The limits of the CDR3 on the DNA are not certain, so only TCRdb's listed CDR3 is given.

The CDR3 totals 9 residues, both ends included. Study-level findings and limits: Later analysis revealed greater clonal expansion in HLA-associated TCR beta chains than in equally common others. When analyzed later, the rates of TCR association showed variation by HLA locus, with DRB1 the most and HLA-C the fewest. Of the V segments, some could not be distinguished, including TRBV6-2 and TRBV6-3, and were excluded.

In the PCR, 60 Vbeta and 13 Jbeta primers were used. Using immunoSEQ multiplex PCR, the repertoire was profiled, and TCRdb retains in-frame clones only, with some absent. This table holds 150,000 to 200,000 clones, around 62% found once. This receptor was taken from a middle-aged man in good health and CMV-seronegative. The chain carries TRBV3-2 and TRBJ2-7; TRBD2 was called by the table and not checked on the DNA. TRBV3-2 is tagged as a pseudogene. The sequenced material came from PBMCs. CDR3 amino acids: CASSQDRGT.